This is a list of T cell receptor beta chains from one sample in a study of T cell repertoires and HLA-DP antigens. No antigen is known for these receptors. Some clones are missing from TCRdb's copy, which holds only in-frame ones; the method was immunoSEQ multiplex PCR. In the table there are about 73,000 clones, over 75% of which are singletons. The sequenced material came from CD4+ T cells from PBMCs. Every receptor here comes from a man aged 55 to 70 in good health and CMV-seronegative. CDR3s include the opening cysteine and the closing phenylalanine or tryptophan. The order of the fields is CDR3 protein, CDR3 DNA, J gene, clone size, D gene, V gene. The D gene is left open where the match is weak. Clone size is shown for a subset of rows, as once, few, many or a class of expanded clone.

CDR3aa: CAPGPSGNTIYF; CDR3nt: TGTGCCCCCGGCCCTTCTGGAAACACCATATATTTT; j_gene: TRBJ1-3; abundance: NA; d_gene: NA; v_gene: TRBV7-3
CDR3aa: CASSADRQLGTEAFF; CDR3nt: TGCGCCAGCAGCGCCGACCGACAACTAGGGACTGAAGCTTTCTTT; j_gene: TRBJ1-1; abundance: NA; d_gene: NA; v_gene: TRBV5-1
CDR3aa: CASSLSTYSYNGQFF; CDR3nt: TGTGCCAGCAGCTTATCGACATATTCCTACAATGGGCAGTTCTTC; j_gene: TRBJ2-1; abundance: NA; d_gene: NA; v_gene: TRBV7-6
CDR3aa: CASSGDGTDTQYF; CDR3nt: TGTGCCAGCAGTGGCGACGGGACAGATACGCAGTATTTT; j_gene: TRBJ2-3; abundance: NA; d_gene: NA; v_gene: TRBV6-1
CDR3aa: CASSLQGSGGYNEQFF; CDR3nt: TGTGCCAGCAGTCTACAAGGGAGCGGGGGATACAATGAGCAGTTCTTC; j_gene: TRBJ2-1; abundance: few; d_gene: TRBD2; v_gene: TRBV7-8
CDR3aa: CASGVARDTNTGELFF; CDR3nt: TGTGCTAGTGGTGTTGCCCGGGACACCAACACCGGGGAGCTGTTTTTT; j_gene: TRBJ2-2; abundance: once; d_gene: NA; v_gene: TRBV12-5
CDR3aa: CASSRDSYYEQYF; CDR3nt: TGTGCCAGCAGTCGGGACAGTTACTACGAGCAGTACTTC; j_gene: TRBJ2-7; abundance: once; d_gene: TRBD1; v_gene: TRBV7-9
CDR3aa: CASSLQDPGTGELFF; CDR3nt: TGTGCCAGCAGTTTACAGGACCCGGGGACCGGGGAGCTGTTTTTT; j_gene: TRBJ2-2; abundance: NA; d_gene: NA; v_gene: TRBV6-6
CDR3aa: CASSPNQYRTNEKLFF; CDR3nt: TGTGCCAGCAGTCCCAATCAGTACCGTACTAATGAAAAACTGTTTTTT; j_gene: TRBJ1-4; abundance: NA; d_gene: NA; v_gene: TRBV2
CDR3aa: CASSLQVSGANVLTF; CDR3nt: TGTGCCAGCAGCCTACAGGTCTCTGGGGCCAACGTCCTGACTTTC; j_gene: TRBJ2-6; abundance: NA; d_gene: NA; v_gene: TRBV7-2
CDR3aa: CASRMGQGNEKLFF; CDR3nt: TGTGCCAGTAGGATGGGACAGGGGAATGAAAAACTGTTTTTT; j_gene: TRBJ1-4; abundance: few; d_gene: TRBD1; v_gene: TRBV19
CDR3aa: CASSAPGTSTDTQYF; CDR3nt: TGTGCCAGCAGCGCGCCCGGGACTAGCACAGATACGCAGTATTTT; j_gene: TRBJ2-3; abundance: NA; d_gene: NA; v_gene: TRBV7-2
CDR3aa: CASSKGGGDSNYGYTF; CDR3nt: TGTGCCAGCAGCAAAGGGGGAGGGGACTCTAACTATGGCTACACCTTC; j_gene: TRBJ1-2; abundance: few; d_gene: NA; v_gene: TRBV21-1
CDR3aa: CSVKVAGTTQYF; CDR3nt: TGCAGCGTTAAGGTTGCGGGGACGACGCAGTATTTT; j_gene: TRBJ2-3; abundance: NA; d_gene: NA; v_gene: TRBV29-1
CDR3aa: CASSLADPYRGTGTDTQYF; CDR3nt: TGTGCCAGCAGCTTAGCGGATCCCTACAGGGGGACTGGCACAGATACGCAGTATTTT; j_gene: TRBJ2-3; abundance: NA; d_gene: TRBD1; v_gene: TRBV7-2
CDR3aa: CASSLEGPSSGNTIYF; CDR3nt: TGTGCCAGCAGCTTAGAGGGCCCTTCCTCTGGAAACACCATATATTTT; j_gene: TRBJ1-3; abundance: once; d_gene: NA; v_gene: TRBV7-3
CDR3aa: CASSLSGTWGQGHQPQHF; CDR3nt: TGTGCCAGCAGTTTATCCGGAACGTGGGGACAGGGACATCAGCCCCAGCATTTT; j_gene: TRBJ1-5; abundance: NA; d_gene: TRBD1; v_gene: TRBV27
CDR3aa: CASSPTRETYNEQFF; CDR3nt: TGTGCCAGCTCACCGACGCGGGAAACCTACAATGAGCAGTTCTTC; j_gene: TRBJ2-1; abundance: NA; d_gene: NA; v_gene: TRBV18
CDR3aa: CASSRGTGGRGQETQYF; CDR3nt: TGCGCCAGCAGCAGGGGGACAGGGGGCCGGGGACAAGAGACCCAGTACTTC; j_gene: TRBJ2-5; abundance: NA; d_gene: TRBD1; v_gene: TRBV5-1
CDR3aa: CATSRDQANLGDF; CDR3nt: TGTGCCACCAGCAGAGATCAGGCGAACCTGGGTGATTTT; j_gene: TRBJ1-3; abundance: NA; d_gene: NA; v_gene: TRBV15
CDR3aa: CASRLTNGAPTDTQYF; CDR3nt: TGTGCCAGCAGACTGACTAACGGGGCGCCCACAGATACGCAGTATTTT; j_gene: TRBJ2-3; abundance: NA; d_gene: NA; v_gene: TRBV7-8
CDR3aa: CASSVLAGDQETQYF; CDR3nt: TGTGCCAGCAGCGTGCTAGCGGGGGACCAAGAGACCCAGTACTTC; j_gene: TRBJ2-5; abundance: few; d_gene: TRBD2; v_gene: TRBV9
CDR3aa: CASSFSHQETQYF; CDR3nt: TGTGCCAGCAGCTTTAGCCACCAAGAGACCCAGTACTTC; j_gene: TRBJ2-5; abundance: NA; d_gene: NA; v_gene: TRBV11-2
CDR3aa: CATSGVDRGETQYF; CDR3nt: TGTGCCACCAGCGGCGTAGACAGGGGAGAGACCCAGTACTTC; j_gene: TRBJ2-5; abundance: NA; d_gene: TRBD1; v_gene: TRBV15
CDR3aa: CASRTDGTGGNYGYTF; CDR3nt: TGCGCCAGCAGGACGGACGGGACAGGGGGCAACTATGGCTACACCTTC; j_gene: TRBJ1-2; abundance: NA; d_gene: TRBD1; v_gene: TRBV5-1
CDR3aa: CASSLNDYGYTF; CDR3nt: TGTGCCAGCAGCTTGAATGACTATGGCTACACCTTC; j_gene: TRBJ1-2; abundance: NA; d_gene: NA; v_gene: TRBV5-4
CDR3aa: CASSSPANTGELFF; CDR3nt: TGCGCCAGCAGCTCCCCGGCGAACACCGGGGAGCTGTTTTTT; j_gene: TRBJ2-2; abundance: once; d_gene: NA; v_gene: TRBV5-1
CDR3aa: CAWSADRGTGF; CDR3nt: TGTGCCTGGAGTGCCGACAGGGGGACCGGCTTC; j_gene: TRBJ1-2; abundance: NA; d_gene: TRBD1; v_gene: TRBV30
CDR3aa: CASSTRPGQPYNEQFF; CDR3nt: TGCGCCAGCAGCACCCGACCGGGACAGCCCTACAATGAGCAGTTCTTC; j_gene: TRBJ2-1; abundance: NA; d_gene: TRBD1; v_gene: TRBV5-1
CDR3aa: CASSSDGRYNEQFF; CDR3nt: TGTGCCAGCAGCTCCGACGGGAGATACAATGAGCAGTTCTTC; j_gene: TRBJ2-1; abundance: NA; d_gene: NA; v_gene: TRBV7-3
CDR3aa: CASSPLYSNTGELFF; CDR3nt: TGTGCCAGCAGCCCCTTGTACTCGAACACCGGGGAGCTGTTTTTT; j_gene: TRBJ2-2; abundance: NA; d_gene: NA; v_gene: TRBV11-2
CDR3aa: CASWGQPYGYTF; CDR3nt: TGTGCCAGCTGGGGACAGCCCTATGGCTACACCTTC; j_gene: TRBJ1-2; abundance: few; d_gene: TRBD1; v_gene: TRBV27
CDR3aa: CASSSYRGLSYEQYF; CDR3nt: TGTGCCAGCAGTTCATACAGGGGCTTGTCCTACGAGCAGTACTTC; j_gene: TRBJ2-7; abundance: few; d_gene: TRBD1; v_gene: TRBV28
CDR3aa: CAAYRDLNTEAFF; CDR3nt: TGTGCCGCCTACAGAGACTTGAACACTGAAGCTTTCTTT; j_gene: TRBJ1-1; abundance: NA; d_gene: NA; v_gene: TRBV2
CDR3aa: CASSQPGAGGIGELFF; CDR3nt: TGTGCCAGCAGCCAACCCGGGGCAGGGGGAATCGGGGAGCTGTTTTTT; j_gene: TRBJ2-2; abundance: NA; d_gene: TRBD1; v_gene: TRBV4-2
CDR3aa: CAISESVVKQETQYF; CDR3nt: TGTGCCATCAGTGAGTCGGTGGTAAAACAAGAGACCCAGTACTTC; j_gene: TRBJ2-5; abundance: NA; d_gene: NA; v_gene: TRBV10-3
CDR3aa: CASSSRTGEQFF; CDR3nt: TGTGCCAGCAGCTCCCGGACAGGGGAGCAGTTCTTC; j_gene: TRBJ2-1; abundance: NA; d_gene: TRBD1; v_gene: TRBV11-2
CDR3aa: CASSYGDSGQPQHF; CDR3nt: TGTGCCAGCAGTTACGGCGACAGCGGTCAGCCCCAGCATTTT; j_gene: TRBJ1-5; abundance: NA; d_gene: NA; v_gene: TRBV6-6
CDR3aa: CASSIAGVSETQYF; CDR3nt: TGTGCCAGTAGTATAGCGGGAGTTAGCGAGACCCAGTACTTC; j_gene: TRBJ2-5; abundance: once; d_gene: NA; v_gene: TRBV19
CDR3aa: CASSADPRVGSGGYTF; CDR3nt: TGTGCCAGCAGTGCCGACCCCCGTGTCGGTAGTGGAGGCTACACCTTC; j_gene: TRBJ1-2; abundance: few; d_gene: NA; v_gene: TRBV28
CDR3aa: CASSRDGSSRDSTDTQYF; CDR3nt: TGTGCCAGCAGTCGCGATGGAAGTAGCCGGGATAGCACAGATACGCAGTATTTT; j_gene: TRBJ2-3; abundance: NA; d_gene: NA; v_gene: TRBV5-4
CDR3aa: CAWRKGVLGYGYTF; CDR3nt: TGTGCCTGGAGAAAGGGGGTCTTGGGCTATGGCTACACCTTC; j_gene: TRBJ1-2; abundance: NA; d_gene: NA; v_gene: TRBV30
CDR3aa: CASSLGNSNQPQHF; CDR3nt: TGTGCCAGCAGTTTAGGAAACAGTAATCAGCCCCAGCATTTT; j_gene: TRBJ1-5; abundance: NA; d_gene: NA; v_gene: TRBV27
CDR3aa: CASSLASANEQFF; CDR3nt: TGTGCCAGCAGCTTAGCGTCCGCCAATGAGCAGTTCTTC; j_gene: TRBJ2-1; abundance: NA; d_gene: NA; v_gene: TRBV7-6
CDR3aa: CASRQEQETQYF; CDR3nt: TGTGCCAGCAGACAGGAACAAGAGACCCAGTACTTC; j_gene: TRBJ2-5; abundance: NA; d_gene: NA; v_gene: TRBV2
CDR3aa: CASSLQGGGNTEAFF; CDR3nt: TGTGCCAGCAGCTTACAGGGGGGAGGGAACACTGAAGCTTTCTTT; j_gene: TRBJ1-1; abundance: NA; d_gene: TRBD1; v_gene: TRBV7-2
CDR3aa: CATSRDWHQNTEAFF; CDR3nt: TGTGCCACCAGCAGAGATTGGCATCAGAACACTGAAGCTTTCTTT; j_gene: TRBJ1-1; abundance: NA; d_gene: NA; v_gene: TRBV15
CDR3aa: CASSPRLAGPVYNEQFF; CDR3nt: TGTGCCAGCAGCCCTCGACTAGCGGGCCCAGTCTACAATGAGCAGTTCTTC; j_gene: TRBJ2-1; abundance: once; d_gene: TRBD2; v_gene: TRBV7-2
CDR3aa: CASRGAQTNEKLFF; CDR3nt: TGTGCCAGCAGGGGGGCCCAGACTAATGAAAAACTGTTTTTT; j_gene: TRBJ1-4; abundance: NA; d_gene: NA; v_gene: TRBV27
CDR3aa: CASSLEGVVGGYTF; CDR3nt: TGTGCCAGCAGCTTAGAGGGGGTAGTAGGGGGCTACACCTTC; j_gene: TRBJ1-2; abundance: NA; d_gene: NA; v_gene: TRBV7-2
CDR3aa: CASSFATGGSYEQYF; CDR3nt: TGTGCCAGCAGCTTTGCGACAGGGGGTTCCTACGAGCAGTACTTC; j_gene: TRBJ2-7; abundance: NA; d_gene: TRBD1; v_gene: TRBV7-8